What follows are 16 T cell receptor beta chains derived from one specimen sequenced in a study of T cells expressing NK-cell markers. For each CDR3 protein, TCRdb gives one entry from its re-call of the 5' RACE reads, without DNA. The sample spans 300,000 to 450,000 distinct CDR3 sequences; the ten largest clones claim 5.2%. The sequenced sample consisted of blood T cells: a sorted CD56 or NKG2C T cell subset, CD4+ or CD8+ T cells, or bulk PBMC T cells (not recorded which). Receptor source: a man aged 18 to 69 in good health.

V gene TRBV5-6 combines with J gene TRBJ1-5; TCRdb gives TRBD1 as the D gene, but with no DNA this cannot be confirmed. The CDR3 is made up of 14 amino acids. Per the germline V gene, CDR1 is SGHDT and CDR2 is YYEEEE. The CDR3 reads CASSSGQINQPQHF.

The CDR3 sequence: CASSTKQGTSNEQFF. This chain connects TRBV9 to TRBJ2-1; TCRdb's D gene call, TRBD1, goes unchecked for lack of DNA. CDR3 length: 15 amino acids. The germline V gene encodes CDR1 SGDLS and CDR2 YYNGEE.

This chain uses TRBV4-2 with TRBJ2-7; TCRdb reports TRBD2, a call that lacks DNA to check it against. The CDR3 is made up of 15 amino acids. The germline CDR1 and CDR2 sequences are LGHNA and YNFKEQ. CDR3 region: CASSRGSGGKDEQYF.

The J gene is TRBJ2-5, the V gene TRBV29-1. Germline loops: CDR1 SQVTM, CDR2 ANQGSEA. The CDR3 loop spans 12 amino acids. The CDR3 loop reads CSVSLDQETQYF.

The J gene is TRBJ1-2, the V gene TRBV5-1. From germline, CDR1 is SGHRS and CDR2 YFSETQ. This CDR3 spans 15 amino acids. The CDR3 sequence is CASSLASIWDDGYTF.

This chain uses TRBV7-8 with TRBJ2-5; TCRdb calls TRBD2, which cannot be checked without DNA. The CDR3 consists of 17 residues. Germline CDR1 and CDR2: SGHVS and FQNEAQ. The CDR3 region is CASSFRPGLAGGETQYF.

V and J are TRBV18 and TRBJ2-5; absent DNA, TCRdb's TRBD1 call cannot be checked. Germline CDR1 and CDR2: KGHSH and LQKENI. CDR3 length equals 15 residues. The CDR3 protein is CASSPLPKELETQYF.

V usage is TRBV12-3 or TRBV12-4 and J usage is TRBJ2-1; TCRdb picks TRBD2, but there is no DNA to check that call. The CDR3 covers 18 residues. This CDR3 is CASSSAFGTSGAFNEQFF.

V and J are TRBV27 and TRBJ2-6; the TCRdb call, TRBD1, lacks DNA for checking. CDR1 and CDR2 (germline): MNHEY, SMNVEV (reference sequence). The CDR3 consists of 18 residues. The CDR3 spells CASTELGGAVSGANVLTF.

The genes are TRBV4-1 and TRBJ1-3. The CDR3 has 14 residues. Germline loops: CDR1 MGHRA, CDR2 YSYEKL. The CDR3 region is CASSSLMGGNTIYF.

This chain joins TRBV12-3 or TRBV12-4 and TRBJ2-2; with no DNA, the TCRdb D assignment of TRBD1 cannot be verified. This CDR3 has 15 residues. The CDR3 sequence: CASSLAGAITGELFF.

J is TRBJ2-1 and V is TRBV19; TCRdb proposes TRBD1, but this gene call is untestable without DNA. Germline CDR1 is LNHDA and CDR2 is SQIVND (reference sequence). The CDR3 covers 15 residues. This CDR3 is CASSARTGGGDEQFF.

The J gene is TRBJ1-5, the V gene TRBV20-1. Germline loops: CDR1 DFQATT, CDR2 SNEGSKA (reference sequence). The CDR3 covers 15 residues. The CDR3 is CSARRIGVGNQPQHF.

This chain uses TRBV20-1 with TRBJ1-6. The CDR3 runs to 15 residues. Per germline, CDR1 DFQATT and CDR2 SNEGSKA (reference sequence). CDR3 sequence: CSASIAGSYNSPLHF.

Considering frequency, this clonotype is medium-sized. This rearrangement joins TRBV4-2 to TRBJ2-6; TCRdb picks TRBD1, but there is no DNA to check that call. The CDR3 spans 17 residues. Per germline, CDR1 LGHNA and CDR2 YNFKEQ. This CDR3 reads CASSQATSHSGANVLTF.

This rearrangement joins TRBV7-9 to TRBJ2-4; TCRdb's D call of TRBD1 is untestable without DNA. This CDR3 has 16 residues. Germline V CDR1 and CDR2: SEHNR, FQNEAQ (reference sequence). CDR3 residues: CASSLGQGVAKNIQYF.